This TCR beta chain derives from a study of T cell responses to AZD1222 COVID-19 vaccine. Study observations and caveats: Seropositivity was recorded at baseline in only six AZD1222 recipients. It was only after the peak T cell response that any repertoires were sampled. Spike-specific TCR breadth and depth both grew after two AZD1222 doses. Researchers report vaccine-associated CD4 TCRs spanning spike, with dominance at 160-218 and 743-854.

Remarks on this clone: Its matching antigen is unknown.

V dropped 3 bases and J dropped 10; count of bases not matched to a gene: 3. Germline CDR1 is GTSNPN and CDR2 is SVGIG (reference sequence). CDR3 length: 13 residues. Only in-frame clones appear in the TCRdb table, and some are missing; sequencing was by immunoSEQ multiplex PCR. This table holds over 150,000 clones, 80% to 90% found once. This TCR was sampled from an adult in good health. Source: peripheral blood, taken on day 0 of AZD1222 vaccination. The chain carries TRBV30 and TRBJ1-6, with 10 bases identical to TRBD1. The CDR3 reads CAWRRTGGSPLHF. Here the CDR3 DNA reads TGTGCCTGGAGGCGGACAGGGGGATCACCCCTCCACTTT.